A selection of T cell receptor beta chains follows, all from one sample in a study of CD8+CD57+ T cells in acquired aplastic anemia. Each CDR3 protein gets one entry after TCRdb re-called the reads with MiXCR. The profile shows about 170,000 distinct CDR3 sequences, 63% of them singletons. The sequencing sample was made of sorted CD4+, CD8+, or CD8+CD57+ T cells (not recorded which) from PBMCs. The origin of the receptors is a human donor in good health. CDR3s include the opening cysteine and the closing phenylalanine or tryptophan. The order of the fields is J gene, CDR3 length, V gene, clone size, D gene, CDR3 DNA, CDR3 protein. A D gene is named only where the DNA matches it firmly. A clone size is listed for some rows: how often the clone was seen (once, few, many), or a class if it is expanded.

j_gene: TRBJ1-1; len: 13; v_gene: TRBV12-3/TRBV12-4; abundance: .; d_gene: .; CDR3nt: TGTGCCAGCAGTTTGTCAGGGACCGACCAAGCTTTCTTT; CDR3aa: CASSLSGTDQAFF
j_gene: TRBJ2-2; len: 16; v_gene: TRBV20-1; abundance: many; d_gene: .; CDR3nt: TGCAGTGCTAGAGACTATGCGGAGGTGAACACCGGGGAGCTGTTTTTT; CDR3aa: CSARDYAEVNTGELFF
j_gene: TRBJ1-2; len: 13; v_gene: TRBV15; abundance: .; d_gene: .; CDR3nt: TGTGCCACCAGCCCAGGGGCCAACTATGGCTACACCTTC; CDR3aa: CATSPGANYGYTF
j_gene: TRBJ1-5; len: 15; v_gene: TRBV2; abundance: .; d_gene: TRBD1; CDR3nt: TGTGCCAGCAGTGAAGGACAGGGGGCGAATCAGCCCCAGCATTTT; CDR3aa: CASSEGQGANQPQHF
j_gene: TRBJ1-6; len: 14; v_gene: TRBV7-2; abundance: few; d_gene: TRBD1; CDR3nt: TGTGCCAGCAGCTGGGACAGGGGTAATTCACCCCTCCACTTT; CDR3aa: CASSWDRGNSPLHF
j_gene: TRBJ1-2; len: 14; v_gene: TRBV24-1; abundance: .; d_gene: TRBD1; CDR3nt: TGTGCCACCAGTGATGTTACAGGGGGCCGAGGCTACACCTTC; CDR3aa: CATSDVTGGRGYTF
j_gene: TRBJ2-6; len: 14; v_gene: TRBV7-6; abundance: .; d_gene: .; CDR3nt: TGTGCCAGCAGCGAGAGCTCTGGGGCCAACGTCCTGACTTTC; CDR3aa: CASSESSGANVLTF
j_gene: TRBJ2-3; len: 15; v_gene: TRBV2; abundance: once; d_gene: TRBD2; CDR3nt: TGTGCTAGCGGGAGTAGCTGGTCTAGCACAGATACGCAGTATTTT; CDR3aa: CASGSSWSSTDTQYF
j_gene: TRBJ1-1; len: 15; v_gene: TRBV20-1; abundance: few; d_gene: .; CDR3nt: TGCAGTGCTAGAGATCCGGAGGGACCGAACACTGAAGCTTTCTTT; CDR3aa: CSARDPEGPNTEAFF
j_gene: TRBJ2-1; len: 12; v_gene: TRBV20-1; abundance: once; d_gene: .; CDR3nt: TGCAGTGCTGAGACAAGATACAATGAGCAGTTCTTC; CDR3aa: CSAETRYNEQFF
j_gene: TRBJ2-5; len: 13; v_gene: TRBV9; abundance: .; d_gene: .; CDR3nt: TGTGCCAGCAGCGAGGGTACTAATGAGACCCAGTACTTC; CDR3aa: CASSEGTNETQYF